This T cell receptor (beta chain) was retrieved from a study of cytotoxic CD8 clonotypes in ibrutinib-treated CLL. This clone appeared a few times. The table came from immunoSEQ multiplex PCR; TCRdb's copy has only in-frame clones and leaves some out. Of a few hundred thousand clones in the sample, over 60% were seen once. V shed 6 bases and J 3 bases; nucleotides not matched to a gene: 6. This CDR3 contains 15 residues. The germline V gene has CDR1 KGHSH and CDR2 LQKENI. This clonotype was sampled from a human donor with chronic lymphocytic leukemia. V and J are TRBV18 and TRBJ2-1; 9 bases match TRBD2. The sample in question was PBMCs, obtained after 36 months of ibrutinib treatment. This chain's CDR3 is CASSLAGSLYNEQFF. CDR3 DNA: TGTGCCAGCTCTCTAGCGGGGTCTCTCTACAATGAGCAGTTCTTC.